This T cell receptor beta chain was recovered during a study of cytomegalovirus exposure and HLA in healthy donors. This clone occurred a few times. Its antigen remains unidentified. Points from the study as a whole: Rarity marked most TCR sequences, yet some public TCRs occurred in many donors. Reportedly, diagnosis of cytomegalovirus status by the classifier showed high specificity and sensitivity. The investigators catalogued 160 or so TCR beta chains as cytomegalovirus-associated.

Primers: 60 Vbeta forward and 13 Jbeta reverse. Generated by immunoSEQ multiplex PCR, the TCRdb table keeps only in-frame clones and is missing some. The sample has over 65,000 clones, approximately 78% seen once; the top ten hold 2.5% to 3.5%. The V and J ends lost 5 bases and 4 bases, in that order; junction bases with no gene match: 12. This CDR3 is 16 amino acids long. CDR1 and CDR2 (germline): MNHEY, SMNVEV (reference sequence). The sequenced material came from PBMCs. The clonotype was recovered from a woman aged 25 to 39 in good health and CMV-seronegative. V is TRBV27 and J is TRBJ2-7; 9 bases are a match to TRBD1. The CDR3 DNA reads TGTGCCAGCAGTGACCGGGACAGGGACGGGTTATACGAGCAGTACTTC. Amino acids: CASSDRDRDGLYEQYF.